This T cell receptor beta chain is from a study of Ad26.COV2.S vaccination and SARS-CoV-2 variants. CDR1 is SGHNT and CDR2 is YYREEE in the germline V gene (reference sequence). The CDR3 runs to 15 residues. Trimming shortened V by 6 bases and J by 14 bases, and 29 bases separated the two germline ends. The repertoire was sequenced with immunoSEQ multiplex PCR; TCRdb's copy has only in-frame clones and lacks some. Of some 370,000 clones listed, roughly four fifths are singletons. Notes on this clone: The antigen is not known.

Notes on the study in general: People given the vaccine had a wider spike-specific TCR breadth than placebo recipients did.

Treatment reported: about 20 received Ad26.COV2.S at low or high dose, single or two shots; five or six received placebo; per-sample allocation not given. Collection of the samples took place on day 63 after the first injection of vaccine or placebo. The clonotype comes from a person between 18 and 65 years old who received the Ad26.COV2.S COVID-19 vaccine or a placebo. The chain links TRBV5-4 to TRBJ1-1, with D possibly TRBD1 on 6 matching bases. Sequencing used peripheral blood, obtained in a trial of Ad26.COV2.S vaccine versus placebo. The CDR3 is CASTPRGRGPLGVFF. The CDR3 DNA reads TGTGCCAGCACCCCACGGGGCAGGGGCCCCCTTGGAGTCTTCTTT. The full variable domain, with the rest looked up from reference TRBV5-4 and TRBJ1-1, is ETGVTQSPTHLIKTRGQQVTLRCSSQSGHNTVSWYQQALGQGPQFIFQYYREEENGRGNFPPRFSGLQFPNYSSELNVNALELDDSALYLCASTPRGRGPLGVFFGQGTRLTVV.